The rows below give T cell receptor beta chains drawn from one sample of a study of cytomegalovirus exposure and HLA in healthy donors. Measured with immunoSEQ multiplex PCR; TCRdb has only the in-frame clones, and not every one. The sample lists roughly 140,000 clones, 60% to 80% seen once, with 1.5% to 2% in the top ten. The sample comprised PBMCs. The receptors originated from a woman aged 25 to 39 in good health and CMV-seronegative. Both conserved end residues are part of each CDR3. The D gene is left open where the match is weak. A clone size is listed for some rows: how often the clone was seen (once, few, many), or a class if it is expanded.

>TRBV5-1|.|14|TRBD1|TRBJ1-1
CASSIVTGDTEAFF
TGCGCCAGCAGCATAGTCACAGGGGACACTGAAGCTTTCTTT
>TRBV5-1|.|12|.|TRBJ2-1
CASSGNSNEQFF
TGCGCCAGCAGCGGCAACAGCAATGAGCAGTTCTTC
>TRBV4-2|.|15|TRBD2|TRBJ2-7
CASSHGTSGSYEQYF
TGTGCCAGCAGCCACGGGACTAGCGGGTCCTACGAGCAGTACTTC
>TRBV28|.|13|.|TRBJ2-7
CASSLLYRVEQYF
TGTGCCAGCAGTTTACTTTACAGGGTCGAGCAGTACTTC
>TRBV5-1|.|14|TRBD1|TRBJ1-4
CASSLAGGGEKLFF
TGCGCCAGCAGCTTGGCAGGGGGCGGTGAAAAACTGTTTTTT
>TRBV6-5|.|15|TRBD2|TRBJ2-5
CASRKRGGWQETQYF
TGTGCCAGCAGGAAGCGGGGGGGCTGGCAAGAGACCCAGTACTTC
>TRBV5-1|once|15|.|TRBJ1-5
CASSYTPGGNQPQHF
TGCGCCAGCAGCTACACCCCGGGGGGCAATCAGCCCCAGCATTTT
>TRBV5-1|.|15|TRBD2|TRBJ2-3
CASYPASGYTDTQYF
TGCGCCAGCTACCCGGCTAGCGGATACACAGATACGCAGTATTTT
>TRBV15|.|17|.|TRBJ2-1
CATSRDTITSSYNEQFF
TGTGCCACCAGCAGAGATACTATCACTAGCTCCTACAATGAGCAGTTCTTC
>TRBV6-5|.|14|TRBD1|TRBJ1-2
CASRDRGGLYGYTF
TGTGCCAGCAGGGACAGGGGCGGTCTATATGGCTACACCTTC
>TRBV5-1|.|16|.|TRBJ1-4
CARPTGSSTSNEKLFF
TGCGCCAGACCTACAGGATCTTCAACCTCTAATGAAAAACTGTTTTTT
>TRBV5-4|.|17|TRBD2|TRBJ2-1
CASSFGGRGGGGNEQFF
TGTGCCAGCAGCTTTGGGGGGCGGGGGGGCGGTGGAAATGAGCAGTTCTTC
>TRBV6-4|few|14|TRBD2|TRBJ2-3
CASSGNGGSDTQYF
TGTGCCAGCAGTGGAAACGGGGGGTCGGATACGCAGTATTTT
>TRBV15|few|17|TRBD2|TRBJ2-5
CATSREVSGGPMKTQYF
TGTGCCACCAGCAGAGAGGTTAGCGGGGGGCCTATGAAGACCCAGTACTTC
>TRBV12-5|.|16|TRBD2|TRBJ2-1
CASGLGLAGGHNEQFF
TGTGCTAGTGGTTTAGGACTAGCGGGGGGGCACAATGAGCAGTTCTTC
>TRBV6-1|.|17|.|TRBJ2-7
CASSENSGVGGSYEQYF
TGTGCCAGCAGTGAAAATTCAGGGGTAGGGGGCTCCTACGAGCAGTACTTC
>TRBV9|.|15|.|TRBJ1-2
CASSTSQGQFGGYTF
TGTGCCAGCAGCACCTCACAGGGTCAATTTGGCGGCTACACCTTC
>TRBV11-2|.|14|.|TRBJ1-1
CASSLTGTNTEAFF
TGTGCCAGCAGCTTGACAGGAACGAACACTGAAGCTTTCTTT
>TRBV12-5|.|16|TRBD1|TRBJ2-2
CASGLVRGPNTGELFF
TGTGCTAGTGGTTTGGTAAGGGGGCCTAACACCGGGGAGCTGTTTTTT
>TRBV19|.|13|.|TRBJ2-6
CASRVSGANVLTF
TGTGCCAGCAGGGTTTCTGGGGCCAACGTCCTGACTTTC
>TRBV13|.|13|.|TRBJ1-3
CASSLKPGNTIYF
TGTGCCAGCAGCTTAAAGCCAGGAAACACCATATATTTT
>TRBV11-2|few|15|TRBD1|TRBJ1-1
CASSLGPQGSAEAFF
TGTGCCAGCAGCTTAGGCCCACAGGGGTCGGCTGAAGCTTTCTTT
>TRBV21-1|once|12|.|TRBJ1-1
CAIDLVSTEAFF
TGTGCCATCGACTTGGTGAGCACTGAAGCTTTCTTT
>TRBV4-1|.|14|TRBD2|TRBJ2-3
CASSPLAGEDTQYF
TGCGCCAGCAGCCCGCTAGCGGGGGAGGATACGCAGTATTTT
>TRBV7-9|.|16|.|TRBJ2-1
CASSLAALGRHNEQFF
TGTGCCAGCAGCTTAGCGGCCTTGGGGCGCCACAATGAGCAGTTCTTC
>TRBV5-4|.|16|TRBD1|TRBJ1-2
CASSTAGTGKTYGYTF
TGTGCCAGCAGCACGGCGGGGACAGGAAAAACTTATGGCTACACCTTC
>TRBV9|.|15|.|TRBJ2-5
CASSVEGGGRETQYF
TGTGCCAGCAGCGTAGAAGGGGGGGGGCGAGAGACCCAGTACTTC
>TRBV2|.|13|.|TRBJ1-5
CASRADSNQPQHF
TGTGCCAGCAGGGCAGATAGCAATCAGCCCCAGCATTTT
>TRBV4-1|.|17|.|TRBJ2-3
CASSQDRGTASTDTQYF
TGCGCCAGCAGCCAAGATCGGGGGACAGCAAGCACAGATACGCAGTATTTT
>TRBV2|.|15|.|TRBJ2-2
CASSEKGANTGELFF
TGTGCCAGCAGTGAGAAGGGGGCGAACACCGGGGAGCTGTTTTTT
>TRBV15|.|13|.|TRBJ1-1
CATSRVVGTEAFF
TGTGCCACCAGCAGAGTCGTCGGGACTGAAGCTTTCTTT
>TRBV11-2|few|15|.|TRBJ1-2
CASSLAVSGSGGYTF
TGTGCCAGCAGCTTAGCCGTGTCGGGGTCCGGAGGCTACACCTTC
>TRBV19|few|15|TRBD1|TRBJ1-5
CASSPGTGGHQPQHF
TGTGCCAGTAGTCCCGGGACAGGGGGCCATCAGCCCCAGCATTTT
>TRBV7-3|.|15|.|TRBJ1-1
CASSLGAGVNTEAFF
TGTGCCAGCAGCTTAGGGGCGGGGGTGAACACTGAAGCTTTCTTT
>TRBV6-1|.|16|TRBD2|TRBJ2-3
CASSEQRGGRTDTQYF
TGTGCCAGCAGTGAACAGCGGGGGGGCCGCACAGATACGCAGTATTTT
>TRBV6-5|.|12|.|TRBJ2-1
CATKPRSNEQFF
TGTGCCACCAAACCGCGCTCCAATGAGCAGTTCTTC
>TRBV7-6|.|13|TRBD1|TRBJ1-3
CASSSKGQGTIYF
TGTGCCAGCAGCTCTAAGGGACAGGGCACCATATATTTT
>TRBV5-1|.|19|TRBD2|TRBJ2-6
CASSPGLAGESSGANVLTF
TGCGCCAGCAGCCCGGGACTAGCGGGGGAATCCTCTGGGGCCAACGTCCTGACTTTC
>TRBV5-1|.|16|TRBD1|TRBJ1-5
CASSLASGGSNQPQHF
TGCGCCAGCAGCTTGGCGTCAGGGGGGAGCAATCAGCCCCAGCATTTT
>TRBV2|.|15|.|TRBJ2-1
CASSPSRGPYNEQFF
TGTGCCAGCAGCCCAAGCAGGGGCCCCTACAATGAGCAGTTCTTC
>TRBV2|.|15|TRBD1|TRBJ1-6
CASSEWGQGGSPLHF
TGTGCCAGCAGTGAGTGGGGACAGGGAGGTTCGCCCCTCCACTTT
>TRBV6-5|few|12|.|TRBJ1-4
CASGQPNEKLFF
TGTGCCAGCGGGCAGCCTAATGAAAAACTGTTTTTT
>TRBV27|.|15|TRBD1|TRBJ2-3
CASQPDRVRTDTQYF
TGTGCCAGCCAACCGGACAGGGTGCGCACAGATACGCAGTATTTT
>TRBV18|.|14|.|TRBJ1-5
CASSPRSGDQPQHF
TGTGCCAGCTCTCCGAGATCAGGGGATCAGCCCCAGCATTTT
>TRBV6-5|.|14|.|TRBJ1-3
CASSPRGAGNTIYF
TGTGCCAGCAGTCCTCGCGGAGCTGGAAACACCATATATTTT
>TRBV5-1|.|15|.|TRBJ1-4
CASSLVAGREEKLFF
TGCGCCAGCAGCTTGGTGGCAGGGAGGGAAGAAAAACTGTTTTTT
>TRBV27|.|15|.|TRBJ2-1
CASSPLSGTYNEQFF
TGTGCCAGCAGTCCCTTGAGCGGAACTTACAATGAGCAGTTCTTC
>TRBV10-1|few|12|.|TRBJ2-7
CASSDQSYEQYF
TGCGCCAGCAGTGACCAGTCCTACGAGCAGTACTTC
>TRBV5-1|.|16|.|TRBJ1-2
CASSLALGRVNYGYTF
TGCGCCAGCAGCTTGGCCTTAGGCAGGGTGAACTATGGCTACACCTTC
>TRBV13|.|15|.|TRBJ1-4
CASSLAGATNEKLFF
TGTGCCAGCAGCTTAGCAGGGGCAACTAATGAAAAACTGTTTTTT
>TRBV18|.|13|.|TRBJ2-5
CASSALAKETQYF
TGTGCCAGCTCAGCTCTAGCGAAAGAGACCCAGTACTTC
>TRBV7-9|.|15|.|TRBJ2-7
CASSLGVGSLGEQYF
TGTGCCAGCAGCTTAGGTGTGGGTAGCCTAGGCGAGCAGTACTTC
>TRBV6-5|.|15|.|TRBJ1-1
CASIPEGKRGTEAFF
TGTGCCAGCATCCCAGAGGGGAAGAGGGGGACTGAAGCTTTCTTT